These 27 T cell receptor beta chains were all obtained from the same sample, sequenced in a study of regulatory T cells in long-lasting Graves disease. Sequencing libraries for TCR beta were prepared with iRepertoire HTBI primers and Arm-PCR of CDR3 regions. TCRdb used MiXCR to reprocess the multiplex PCR reads, holding one entry per CDR3 protein. The sample contains 400,000 to 500,000 distinct CDR3 sequences, over 20% of which appear only once. Time point of the sample: persistent/refractory GD, antithyroid drugs over 5 years with positive TRAb. RNA from PBMCs was the source of the TCR library. This sample comprised peripheral blood mononuclear cells (PBMCs), obtained when the disease was refractory, from a patient treated with antithyroid drugs. Source of these receptors: a female donor with Graves disease.

The chain couples TRBV18 to TRBJ2-2, with 7 nucleotides matching TRBD2. Trimming removed 1 base from V and 1 base from J; junction bases left unmatched: 3. CDR1 KGHSH and CDR2 LQKENI come from the germline V gene. The CDR3 covers 16 residues. The DNA of the CDR3 is TGTGCCAGCTCACCACGGCTAGCGGTGAACACCGGGGAGCTGTTTTTT. It is translated as CASSPRLAVNTGELFF.

The J gene is TRBJ2-2, the V gene TRBV9, with TRBD2 identical over 10 bases. This CDR3 contains 16 residues. V was pared by 4 bases and J by 6 bases, with 9 bases of the junction left unmatched. Germline loops: CDR1 SGDLS, CDR2 YYNGEE. The CDR3 reads CASSSGLAVLSGELFF. The CDR3 nucleotides are TGTGCCAGCAGCTCAGGACTAGCGGTCCTGTCCGGGGAGCTGTTTTTT.

The CDR3 nucleotides read TGTGCCAGCAGCTTAAATACCAGGGCGTACACTGAAGCTTTCTTT. The encoded protein is CASSLNTRAYTEAFF. The chain employs TRBV6-1 and TRBJ1-1; a weak D match, TRBD1 (5 bases). Trimming took 6 bases from V and 3 from J, leaving 17 bases between them. Germline loops: CDR1 MNHNS, CDR2 SASEGT. The CDR3 is made up of 15 amino acids.

The chain employs TRBV12-3 or TRBV12-4 and TRBJ1-6; TRBD1 matches 9 bases. V lost 5 bases, J lost 8 bases, and 7 bases stayed unmatched. The CDR3 is 15 amino acids. The CDR3 nucleotides read TGTGCCAGCAGTCCCGGGACAGGGTTTGATTCACCCCTCCACTTT. Translation gives CASSPGTGFDSPLHF.

The genes are TRBV6-2 or TRBV6-3 and TRBJ2-7; TRBD2 agrees at 10 bases. Germline V lookup: CDR1 MNHEY, CDR2 SVGEGT. J lost 7 bases, V lost 2 bases, and 8 bases had no gene match. CDR3 length: 15 amino acids. The CDR3 region has the DNA TGTGCCAGCAGTTACGAGCGGGAGGGCCGGGGTGAGCAGTACTTC. The encoded protein is CASSYEREGRGEQYF.

The sample holds many counts of this clonotype. The J gene is TRBJ2-2, the V gene TRBV19, with D uncertain. This CDR3 is 15 amino acids long. Trimming took off 6 bases at V and 0 bases at J, with 11 bases between the two ends. CDR1 and CDR2 (germline): LNHDA, SQIVND (reference sequence). DNA for the CDR3: TGTGCCAGTAGGGGTCGACGCTCGAACACCGGGGAGCTGTTTTTT. This translates into CASRGRRSNTGELFF.

This clonotype came up many times. The chain is built from TRBV2 and TRBJ1-5; D uncertain. This CDR3 comprises 13 residues. The V gene's germline CDR1 is SNHLY and CDR2 FYNNEI. Trimming stripped 4 bases from V and 1 base from J, with 5 bases between. In DNA form, the CDR3 reads TGTGCCAGCAGTGGGCAAAGCAATCAGCCCCAGCATTTT. Translation gives CASSGQSNQPQHF.

In this sample, this clonotype turned up once. The chain recombines TRBV18 with TRBJ2-1, with D possibly matching TRBD2 (6 bases). V was pared by 6 bases and J by 6 bases, with 15 bases between. The CDR3 loop spans 14 amino acids. In germline, CDR1 is KGHSH, CDR2 LQKENI. CDR3 in amino acids: CASSGGGRTNEQFF. CDR3 nucleotides: TGTGCCAGCTCGGGAGGAGGCCGGACCAATGAGCAGTTCTTC.

This clonotype came up many times. The chain recombines TRBV27 with TRBJ2-2, with 10 bases aligning to TRBD2. Trimming at V came to 4 bases and at J to 3 bases, leaving 5 bases not matched to a gene. The CDR3 has 16 residues. Germline V gene data show CDR1 as MNHEY and CDR2 as SMNVEV (reference sequence). The CDR3 bases are TGTGCCAGCAGTTCTCTAGCGGGAGAGGACACCGGGGAGCTGTTTTTT. Residues: CASSSLAGEDTGELFF.

The table lists this clonotype with a few counts. The V gene is TRBV3-1, the J gene TRBJ1-3, with D possibly matching TRBD1 (5 bases). Germline V gene sequence: CDR1 LGHDT, CDR2 YNNKEL (reference sequence). CDR3 length equals 15 residues. V was clipped by 4 bases and J by 0 bases, with 10 bases between them. CDR3 DNA: TGTGCCAGCAGCCCTCGGGACGGCTCTGGAAACACCATATATTTT. This gives the protein CASSPRDGSGNTIYF.

This clonotype was seen ten or more times. The chain joins TRBV4-2 to TRBJ2-2; tentatively, D is TRBD2 (6 bases). Trimming removed 8 bases from V and 3 bases from J, with 13 bases in between. The germline CDR1 and CDR2 sequences are LGHNA and YNFKEQ. The CDR3 has 14 amino acids. The CDR3 is CASAYGSDTGELFF. CDR3 DNA: TGTGCCAGCGCCTACGGGAGTGACACCGGGGAGCTGTTTTTT.

To note about this clonotype: The DNA is omitted, as the CDR3 cannot be located on it reliably, and the CDR3 follows TCRdb's listing. CDR3 region: CASSLGGGIPGSCFF. V and J are TRBV28 and TRBJ2-2; the D call in the table, TRBD1, was not verified against the DNA. Termini included, the CDR3 measures 15 amino acids. Germline assignment: CDR1 MDHEN and CDR2 SYDVKM.

The chain has TRBV9 and TRBJ2-7, with TRBD2 matching 8 bases. Germline V CDR1 and CDR2: SGDLS, YYNGEE. V lost 4 bases to trimming and J lost 2 bases; unmatched junction nucleotides: 8. This CDR3 is 15 amino acids long. CDR3 sequence reads: CASSPKAGDPYEQYF. DNA of the CDR3: TGTGCCAGCAGCCCAAAAGCGGGAGATCCCTACGAGCAGTACTTC.

This clonotype was detected a few times. The V gene is TRBV20-1, the J gene TRBJ1-5; 10 bases agree with TRBD1. V lost 6 bases and J lost 6; bases outside the gene matches: 8. The CDR3 covers 14 residues. Germline assignment: CDR1 DFQATT and CDR2 SNEGSKA (reference sequence). As DNA, the CDR3 is TGCAGTGCAAAAGGGACAGGGGCTGGTCAGCCCCAGCATTTT. Translation gives CSAKGTGAGQPQHF.

This clonotype has more than one count but fewer than ten. An end of the junction differs from the germline gene, which may be a read error. This chain joins TRBV28 and TRBJ1-1, with D hard to call. Germline CDR1 reads MDHEN; CDR2 reads SYDVKM. The CDR3 totals 10 residues. The CDR3 DNA reads TGTGCCAGCCAAGGACCTGAAGCCTTCTTT. Translated, it gives CASQGPEAFF.

As regards this clonotype: A read error may explain this, as a much larger clone is one base away. The gene calls are TRBV28 and TRBJ2-7; 10 bases are shared with TRBD2. V gave up 6 bases and J gave up 4 bases; unmatched junction bases: 9. The germline V gene has CDR1 MDHEN and CDR2 SYDVKM. This CDR3 spans 15 amino acids. CDR3 coding DNA: TGTGCCAGCAGGGGAACTAGCGGGATAGGGTACGAGCAGTACTTC. Translating gives CASRGTSGIGYEQYF.

As regards this clonotype: Given a much more abundant clone one base away, this may be a read error. The rearrangement links TRBV2 to TRBJ2-5, with 7 bases matching TRBD1. The last part of the DNA fits TRBJ2-1 better; the J call may be wrong. CDR1 and CDR2 from the germline V gene are SNHLY and FYNNEI. The CDR3 totals 13 residues. The CDR3 nucleotides read TGTGCCAGCAGCCCCCCGGGACAGCCCGAGCAGTTCTTC. Translation: CASSPPGQPEQFF.

This clonotype showed up many times. J is TRBJ2-2 and V is TRBV12-3 or TRBV12-4; 10 nucleotides agree with TRBD2. V trimming: 1 base; J trimming: 1 base; junction bases outside the gene matches: 9. The CDR3 has 19 amino acids. CDR3 sequence: CASSLGQGLAGGNTGELFF. The CDR3 DNA sequence: TGTGCCAGCAGTTTAGGACAGGGGTTAGCGGGAGGGAACACCGGGGAGCTGTTTTTT.

This clonotype was recorded a few times. The chain employs TRBV10-3 and TRBJ2-1, with TRBD2 matching 7 bases. J was trimmed by 10 bases and V by 10 bases; bases with no gene match: 25. Germline-derived CDR1 and CDR2 are ENHRY and SYGVKD. There are 17 residues in the CDR3. The CDR3 region has the DNA TGTGCCACAGTGGGAGGGCTCGAGGTTCCCGGGTATGAGGAGCAGTTCTTC. Translation gives CATVGGLEVPGYEEQFF.

This clonotype showed up many times. The rearrangement links TRBV6-1 to TRBJ2-4; no reliable D call. This CDR3 comprises 13 residues. Germline-derived CDR1 and CDR2 are MNHNS and SASEGT. V was pared by 2 bases and J by 0 bases, with 2 bases between. The CDR3 loop is CASSEIAKNIQYF. The CDR3 bases are TGTGCCAGCAGTGAAATAGCCAAAAACATTCAGTACTTC.

This chain connects TRBV28 to TRBJ2-7; D is unresolved. Trimming removed 7 bases from V and 6 bases from J, with 19 bases in between. CDR1 and CDR2 (germline): MDHEN, SYDVKM. This CDR3 has 14 amino acids. The CDR3 region is CASTLDAFYSEQYF. CDR3 in DNA: TGTGCCAGCACCCTCGATGCCTTTTATTCCGAGCAGTACTTC.

This clonotype has a handful of counts. This sequence joins TRBV6-1 and TRBJ2-7; possibly TRBD1 or TRBD2 for D (6 bases each). The CDR3 sequence is 11 residues long. CDR1 and CDR2 (germline): MNHNS, SASEGT. The V end lost 11 bases, the J end lost 1 base, and 9 bases lay between the germline ends. The CDR3 DNA reads as TGTGCCGGGGGGCCGTCCTACGAGCAGTACTTC. Its translation: CAGGPSYEQYF.

Worth noting for this clonotype: A much larger clone differs by one base, so this may be a read error. The rearrangement uses TRBV3-1 and TRBJ2-5, with D hard to call. The CDR3 is made up of 13 amino acids. Germline CDR1 is LGHDT and CDR2 is YNNKEL (reference sequence). CDR3 DNA sequence: TGTGCCAGCAGCCAACTGTACCAAGAGACCCGGTACTTC. Residues: CASSQLYQETRYF.

In this sample, this clonotype turned up a few times. The gene calls are TRBV5-4 and TRBJ2-1; D gene uncertain. V was cut by 1 base and J by 4 bases, with 12 bases left in between. Germline values: CDR1 SGHNT, CDR2 YYREEE (reference sequence). CDR3 length: 15 amino acids. The CDR3 is CASSLSLTEYNEQFF. The CDR3 DNA follows: TGTGCCAGCAGCTTGTCACTGACGGAGTACAATGAGCAGTTCTTC.

This clonotype has at least ten counts. The V gene is TRBV28, the J gene TRBJ2-5; 8 bases match TRBD1. V lost 3 bases, J lost 2 bases, and 5 bases stayed unmatched. CDR3 length equals 15 residues. Germline CDR1 and CDR2: MDHEN and SYDVKM. The CDR3 nucleotides are TGTGCCAGCAGTTTTTGGGGACAGGCGCAAGAGACCCAGTACTTC. Protein product: CASSFWGQAQETQYF.

Only one count was recorded for this clonotype. The chain recombines TRBV4-1 with TRBJ2-1; a weak D match, TRBD2 (6 bases). Germline V gene lookup returns CDR1 MGHRA and CDR2 YSYEKL. Trimming took 3 bases from V and 7 from J, leaving 13 bases between them. The CDR3 covers 14 residues. The CDR3 nucleotides are TGCGCCAGCAGCCAGACGGGACTTTCAAATGAGCAGTTCTTC. Its translation is CASSQTGLSNEQFF.

V is TRBV3-1 and J is TRBJ2-2; D perhaps matches TRBD2 (5 bases). The length of the CDR3 is 15 residues. Germline values: CDR1 LGHDT, CDR2 YNNKEL (reference sequence). V lost 4 bases, J lost 4 bases, and 13 bases lay in between. The DNA for the CDR3 is TGTGCCAGCAGCCCCGAGAGCGGAGTCACCGGGGAGCTGTTTTTT. It codes for CASSPESGVTGELFF.